This T cell receptor beta chain was recovered during a study of T cells in localized non-small cell lung cancer. Of note for this clone: The antigen remains undetermined.

In germline, CDR1 is SGHKS, CDR2 YYEKEE (reference sequence). The CDR3 sequence is 15 residues long. The trim removed 5 bases at V and 8 bases at J, leaving 9 bases unmatched. Study conclusions and caveats: Within adjacent lung there appeared a median approximately 59 of the top 100 tumor clones. The greatest T cell clonality was found in uninvolved adjacent lung (higher than in tumor). Since sequencing was restricted to only one region of the tumor, intratumor heterogeneity remains a possibility. Blood T cell density predicted longer survival; adjacent-lung clonality, shorter.

The protocol was immunoSEQ multiplex PCR, while the TCRdb copy is restricted to in-frame clones and leaves out a portion. The sample includes 35,000 or so clones, around nine tenths of them seen just once. This specimen consisted of peripheral blood, obtained before any cancer treatment. This chain uses TRBV5-5 with TRBJ2-3; 12 nucleotides line up with TRBD2. The TCR sequence derives from a woman aged 40-69 years with stage I lung adenocarcinoma. The CDR3 coding sequence is TGTGCCAGCAGTTCCCGACTAGCGGGGGACGGTACGCAGTATTTT. This translates into CASSSRLAGDGTQYF.